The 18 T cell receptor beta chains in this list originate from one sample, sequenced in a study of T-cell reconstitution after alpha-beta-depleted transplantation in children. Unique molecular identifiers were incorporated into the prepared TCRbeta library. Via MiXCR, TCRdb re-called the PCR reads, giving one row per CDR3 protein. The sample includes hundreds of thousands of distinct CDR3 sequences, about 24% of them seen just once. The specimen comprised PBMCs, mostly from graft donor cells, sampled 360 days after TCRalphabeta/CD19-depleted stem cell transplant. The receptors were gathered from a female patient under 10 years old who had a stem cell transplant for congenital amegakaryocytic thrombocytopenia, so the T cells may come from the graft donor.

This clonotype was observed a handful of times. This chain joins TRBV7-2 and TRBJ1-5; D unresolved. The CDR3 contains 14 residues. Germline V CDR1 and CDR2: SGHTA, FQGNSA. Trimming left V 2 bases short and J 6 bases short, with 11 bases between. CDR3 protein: CASSLNGVLQPQHF. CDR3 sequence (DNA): TGTGCCAGCAGCTTAAACGGGGTGCTTCAGCCCCAGCATTTT.

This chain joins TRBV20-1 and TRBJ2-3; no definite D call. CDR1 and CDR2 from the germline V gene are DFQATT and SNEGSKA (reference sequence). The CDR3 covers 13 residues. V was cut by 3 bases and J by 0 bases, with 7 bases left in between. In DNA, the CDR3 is TGCAGTGCTAGGACTGGTAGCACAGATACGCAGTATTTT. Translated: CSARTGSTDTQYF.

In DNA form, the CDR3 reads TGTGCCAGCAGCTTGGGGGGACACTTCGTGTTCTTT. It translates to CASSLGGHFVFF. The chain couples TRBV7-9 to TRBJ1-1; a weak D match, TRBD1 (6 bases). Germline CDR1 and CDR2: SEHNR and FQNEAQ (reference sequence). CDR3 length equals 12 residues. Trimming removed 3 bases from V and 14 bases from J, with 16 bases in between. Based on the CDR3 plus reference TRBV7-9 and TRBJ1-1, the full variable domain is DTGVSQNPRHKITKRGQNVTFRCDPISEHNRLYWYRQTLGQGPEFLTYFQNEAQLEKSRLLSDRFSAERPKGSFSTLEIQRTEQGDSAMYLCASSLGGHFVFFGQGTRLTVV.

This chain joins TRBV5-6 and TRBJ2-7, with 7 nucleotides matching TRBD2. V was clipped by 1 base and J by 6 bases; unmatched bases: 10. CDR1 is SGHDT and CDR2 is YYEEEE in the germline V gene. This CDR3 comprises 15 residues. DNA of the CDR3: TGTGCCAGCAGCTTGCCGGGAGGCGCTCTAAGCGAGCAGTACTTC. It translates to CASSLPGGALSEQYF. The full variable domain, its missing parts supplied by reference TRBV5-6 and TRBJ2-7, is DAGVTQSPTHLIKTRGQQVTLRCSPKSGHDTVSWYQQALGQGPQFIFQYYEEEERQRGNFPDRFSGHQFPNYSSELNVNALLLGDSALYLCASSLPGGALSEQYFGPGTRLTVT.

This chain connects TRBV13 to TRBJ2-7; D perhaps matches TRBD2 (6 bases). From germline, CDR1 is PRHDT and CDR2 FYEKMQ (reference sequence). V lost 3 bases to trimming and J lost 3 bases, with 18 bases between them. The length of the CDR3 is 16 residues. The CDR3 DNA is TGTGCCAGCAGCTTTACGATGGGGGGAACTTTCTACGAGCAGTACTTC. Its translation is CASSFTMGGTFYEQYF. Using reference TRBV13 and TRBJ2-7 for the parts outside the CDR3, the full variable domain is AAGVIQSPRHLIKEKRETATLKCYPIPRHDTVYWYQQGPGQDPQFLISFYEKMQSDKGSIPDRFSAQQFSDYHSELNMSSLELGDSALYFCASSFTMGGTFYEQYFGPGTRLTVT.

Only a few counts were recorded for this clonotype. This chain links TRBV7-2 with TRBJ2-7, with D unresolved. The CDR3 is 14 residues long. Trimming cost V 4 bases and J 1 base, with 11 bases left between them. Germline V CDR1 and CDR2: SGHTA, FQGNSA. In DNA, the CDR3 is TGTGCCAGCAGCTCCCAGTGGGGATCCTACGAGCAGTACTTC. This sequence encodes CASSSQWGSYEQYF. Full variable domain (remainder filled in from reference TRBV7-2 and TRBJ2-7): GAGVSQSPSNKVTEKGKDVELRCDPISGHTALYWYRQSLGQGLEFLIYFQGNSAPDKSGLPSDRFSAERTGGSVSTLTIQRTQQEDSAVYLCASSSQWGSYEQYFGPGTRLTVT.

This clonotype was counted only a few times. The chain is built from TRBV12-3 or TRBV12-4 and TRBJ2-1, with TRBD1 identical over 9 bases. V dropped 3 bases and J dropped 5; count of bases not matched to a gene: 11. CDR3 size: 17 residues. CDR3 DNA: TGTGCCAGCAGTTTGTGGGACAGGGTAAAGGGTGACAATGAGCAGTTCTTC. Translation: CASSLWDRVKGDNEQFF.

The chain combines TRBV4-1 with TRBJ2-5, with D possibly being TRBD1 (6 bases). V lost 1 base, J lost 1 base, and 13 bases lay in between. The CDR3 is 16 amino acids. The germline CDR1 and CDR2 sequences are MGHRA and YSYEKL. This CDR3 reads CASSQVGAFGQETQYF. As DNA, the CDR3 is TGCGCCAGCAGCCAAGTGGGGGCTTTCGGCCAAGAGACCCAGTACTTC.

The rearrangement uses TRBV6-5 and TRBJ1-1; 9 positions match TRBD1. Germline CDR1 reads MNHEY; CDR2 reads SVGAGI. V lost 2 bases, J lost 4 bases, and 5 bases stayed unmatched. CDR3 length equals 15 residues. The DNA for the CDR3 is TGTGCCAGCAGTTACGCGGACAGGGGTGCCACTGAAGCTTTCTTT. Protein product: CASSYADRGATEAFF.

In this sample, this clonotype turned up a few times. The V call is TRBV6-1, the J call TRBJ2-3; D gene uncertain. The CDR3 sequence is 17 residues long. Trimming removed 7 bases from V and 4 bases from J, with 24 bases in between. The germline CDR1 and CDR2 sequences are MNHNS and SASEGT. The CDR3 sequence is CASTLSWFNDGPDTQYF. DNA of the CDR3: TGTGCCAGCACCCTCTCATGGTTCAACGATGGGCCAGATACGCAGTATTTT.

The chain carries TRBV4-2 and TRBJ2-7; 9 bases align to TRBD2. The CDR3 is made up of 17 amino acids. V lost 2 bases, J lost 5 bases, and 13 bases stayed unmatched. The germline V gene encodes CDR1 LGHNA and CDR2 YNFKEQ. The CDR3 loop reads CASSQHSYSGSAHEQYF. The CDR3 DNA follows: TGTGCCAGCAGCCAACATAGCTATAGCGGGAGCGCCCACGAGCAGTACTTC.

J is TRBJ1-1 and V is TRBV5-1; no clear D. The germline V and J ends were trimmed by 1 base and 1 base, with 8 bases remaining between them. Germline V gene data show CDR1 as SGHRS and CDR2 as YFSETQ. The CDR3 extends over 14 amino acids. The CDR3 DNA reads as TGCGCCAGCAGCTTGCCCCACAGGAACACTGAAGCTTTCTTT. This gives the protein CASSLPHRNTEAFF.

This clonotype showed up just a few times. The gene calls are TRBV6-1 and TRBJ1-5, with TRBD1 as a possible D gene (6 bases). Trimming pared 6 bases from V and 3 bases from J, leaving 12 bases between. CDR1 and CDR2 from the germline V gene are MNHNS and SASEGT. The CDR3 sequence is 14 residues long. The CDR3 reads CASRLDRTNQPQHF. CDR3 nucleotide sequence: TGTGCCAGCAGATTGGACAGAACCAATCAGCCCCAGCATTTT.

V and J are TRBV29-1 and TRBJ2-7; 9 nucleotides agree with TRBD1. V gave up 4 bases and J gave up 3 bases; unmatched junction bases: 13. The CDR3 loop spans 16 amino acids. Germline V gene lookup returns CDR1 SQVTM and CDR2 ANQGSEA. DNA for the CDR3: TGCAGCGTTGGACTCTGGGACAGGGACCTATACTACGAGCAGTACTTC. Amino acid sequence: CSVGLWDRDLYYEQYF.

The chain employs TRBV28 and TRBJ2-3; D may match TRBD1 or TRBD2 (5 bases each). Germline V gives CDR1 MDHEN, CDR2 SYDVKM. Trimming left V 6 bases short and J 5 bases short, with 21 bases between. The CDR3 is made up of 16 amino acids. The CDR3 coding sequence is TGTGCCAGCAGCGGTCACGGGGCTCCCGGGCAAGATACGCAGTATTTT. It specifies CASSGHGAPGQDTQYF.

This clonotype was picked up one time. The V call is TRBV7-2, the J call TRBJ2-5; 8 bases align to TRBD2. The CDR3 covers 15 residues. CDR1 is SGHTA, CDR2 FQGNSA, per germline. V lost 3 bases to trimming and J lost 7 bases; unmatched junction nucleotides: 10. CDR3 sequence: CASSFSGASAGTQYF. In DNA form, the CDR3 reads TGTGCCAGCAGCTTTAGCGGGGCCTCGGCGGGGACCCAGTACTTC.

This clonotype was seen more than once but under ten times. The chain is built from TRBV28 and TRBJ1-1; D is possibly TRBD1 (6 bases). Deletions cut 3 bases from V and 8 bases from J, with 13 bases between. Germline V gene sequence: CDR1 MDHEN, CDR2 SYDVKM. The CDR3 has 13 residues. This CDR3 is CASSFGQTLEAFF. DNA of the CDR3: TGTGCCAGCAGTTTTGGACAGACGTTAGAAGCTTTCTTT.

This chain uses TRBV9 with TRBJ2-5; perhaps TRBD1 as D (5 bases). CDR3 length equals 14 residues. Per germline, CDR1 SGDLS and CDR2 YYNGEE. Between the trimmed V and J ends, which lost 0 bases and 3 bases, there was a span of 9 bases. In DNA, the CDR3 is TGTGCCAGCAGCGTAGAAGGGGTGGAAGAGACCCAGTACTTC. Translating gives CASSVEGVEETQYF.